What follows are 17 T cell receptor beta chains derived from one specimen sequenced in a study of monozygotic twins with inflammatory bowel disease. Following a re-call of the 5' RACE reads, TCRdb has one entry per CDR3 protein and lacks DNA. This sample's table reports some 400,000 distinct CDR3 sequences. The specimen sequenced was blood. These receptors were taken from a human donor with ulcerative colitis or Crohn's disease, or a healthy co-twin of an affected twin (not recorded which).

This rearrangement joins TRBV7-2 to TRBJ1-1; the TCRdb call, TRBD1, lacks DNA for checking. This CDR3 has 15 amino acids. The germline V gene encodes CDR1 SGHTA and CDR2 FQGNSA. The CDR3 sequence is CATAEMTGTVSEAFF.

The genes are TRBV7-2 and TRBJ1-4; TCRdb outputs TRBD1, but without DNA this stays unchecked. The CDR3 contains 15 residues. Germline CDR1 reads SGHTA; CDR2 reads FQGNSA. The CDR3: CASSQRIGQVEKLFF.

The CDR3 region is CAIREGRGGELFF. This chain joins TRBV10-3 and TRBJ2-2; the D gene TCRdb calls, TRBD1, cannot be checked with no DNA. Germline values: CDR1 ENHRY, CDR2 SYGVKD. The CDR3 runs to 13 residues.

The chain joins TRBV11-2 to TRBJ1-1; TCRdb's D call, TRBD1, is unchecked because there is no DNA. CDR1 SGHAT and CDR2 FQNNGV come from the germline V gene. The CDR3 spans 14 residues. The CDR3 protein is CASSFNTGALEAFF.

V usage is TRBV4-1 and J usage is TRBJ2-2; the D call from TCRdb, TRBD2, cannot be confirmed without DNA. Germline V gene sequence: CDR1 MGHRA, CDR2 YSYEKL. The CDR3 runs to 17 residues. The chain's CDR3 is CASSQRVGLAGFGELFF.

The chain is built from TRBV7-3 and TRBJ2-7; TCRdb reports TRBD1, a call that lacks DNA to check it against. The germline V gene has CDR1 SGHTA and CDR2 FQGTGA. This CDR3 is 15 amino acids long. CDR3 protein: CASSSYGQGAVEQYF.

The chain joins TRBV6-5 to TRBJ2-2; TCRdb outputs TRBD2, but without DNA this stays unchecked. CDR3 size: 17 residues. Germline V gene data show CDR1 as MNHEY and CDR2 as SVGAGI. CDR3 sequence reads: CASSYWLAGTNTGELFF.

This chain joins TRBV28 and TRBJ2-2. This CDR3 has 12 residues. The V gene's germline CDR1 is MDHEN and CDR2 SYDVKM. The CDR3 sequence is CASSSASGELFF.

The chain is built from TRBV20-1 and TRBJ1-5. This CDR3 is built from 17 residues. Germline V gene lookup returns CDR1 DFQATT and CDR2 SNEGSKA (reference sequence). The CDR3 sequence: CSADRVEASTWDQPQHF.

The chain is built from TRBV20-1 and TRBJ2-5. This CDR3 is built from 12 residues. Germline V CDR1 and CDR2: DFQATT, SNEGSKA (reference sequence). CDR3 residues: CSASPVAETQYF.

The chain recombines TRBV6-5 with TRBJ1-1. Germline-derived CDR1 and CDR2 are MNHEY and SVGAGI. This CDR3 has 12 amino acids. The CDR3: CASSWRIGEAFF.

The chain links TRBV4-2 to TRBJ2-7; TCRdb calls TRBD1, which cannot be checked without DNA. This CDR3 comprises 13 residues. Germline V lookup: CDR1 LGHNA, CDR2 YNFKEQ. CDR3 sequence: CASSQERGAEQYF.

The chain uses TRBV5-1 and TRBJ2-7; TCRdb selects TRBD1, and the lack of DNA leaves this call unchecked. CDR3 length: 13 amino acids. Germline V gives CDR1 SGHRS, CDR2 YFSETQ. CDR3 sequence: CASGDRGAYEQYF.

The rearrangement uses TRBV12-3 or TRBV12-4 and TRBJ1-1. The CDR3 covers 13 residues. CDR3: CASSLRQFTEAFF.

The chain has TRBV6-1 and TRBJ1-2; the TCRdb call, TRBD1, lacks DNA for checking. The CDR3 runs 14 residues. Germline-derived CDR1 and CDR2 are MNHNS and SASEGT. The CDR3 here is CASSNAGQTYGYTF.

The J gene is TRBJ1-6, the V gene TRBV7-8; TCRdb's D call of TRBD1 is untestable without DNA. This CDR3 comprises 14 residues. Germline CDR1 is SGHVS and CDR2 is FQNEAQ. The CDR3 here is CASVPGQGESPLHF.

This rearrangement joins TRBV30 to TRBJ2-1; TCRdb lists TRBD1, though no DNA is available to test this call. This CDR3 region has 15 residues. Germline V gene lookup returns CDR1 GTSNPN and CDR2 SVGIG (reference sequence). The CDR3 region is CAGYKTGYTYNEQFF.